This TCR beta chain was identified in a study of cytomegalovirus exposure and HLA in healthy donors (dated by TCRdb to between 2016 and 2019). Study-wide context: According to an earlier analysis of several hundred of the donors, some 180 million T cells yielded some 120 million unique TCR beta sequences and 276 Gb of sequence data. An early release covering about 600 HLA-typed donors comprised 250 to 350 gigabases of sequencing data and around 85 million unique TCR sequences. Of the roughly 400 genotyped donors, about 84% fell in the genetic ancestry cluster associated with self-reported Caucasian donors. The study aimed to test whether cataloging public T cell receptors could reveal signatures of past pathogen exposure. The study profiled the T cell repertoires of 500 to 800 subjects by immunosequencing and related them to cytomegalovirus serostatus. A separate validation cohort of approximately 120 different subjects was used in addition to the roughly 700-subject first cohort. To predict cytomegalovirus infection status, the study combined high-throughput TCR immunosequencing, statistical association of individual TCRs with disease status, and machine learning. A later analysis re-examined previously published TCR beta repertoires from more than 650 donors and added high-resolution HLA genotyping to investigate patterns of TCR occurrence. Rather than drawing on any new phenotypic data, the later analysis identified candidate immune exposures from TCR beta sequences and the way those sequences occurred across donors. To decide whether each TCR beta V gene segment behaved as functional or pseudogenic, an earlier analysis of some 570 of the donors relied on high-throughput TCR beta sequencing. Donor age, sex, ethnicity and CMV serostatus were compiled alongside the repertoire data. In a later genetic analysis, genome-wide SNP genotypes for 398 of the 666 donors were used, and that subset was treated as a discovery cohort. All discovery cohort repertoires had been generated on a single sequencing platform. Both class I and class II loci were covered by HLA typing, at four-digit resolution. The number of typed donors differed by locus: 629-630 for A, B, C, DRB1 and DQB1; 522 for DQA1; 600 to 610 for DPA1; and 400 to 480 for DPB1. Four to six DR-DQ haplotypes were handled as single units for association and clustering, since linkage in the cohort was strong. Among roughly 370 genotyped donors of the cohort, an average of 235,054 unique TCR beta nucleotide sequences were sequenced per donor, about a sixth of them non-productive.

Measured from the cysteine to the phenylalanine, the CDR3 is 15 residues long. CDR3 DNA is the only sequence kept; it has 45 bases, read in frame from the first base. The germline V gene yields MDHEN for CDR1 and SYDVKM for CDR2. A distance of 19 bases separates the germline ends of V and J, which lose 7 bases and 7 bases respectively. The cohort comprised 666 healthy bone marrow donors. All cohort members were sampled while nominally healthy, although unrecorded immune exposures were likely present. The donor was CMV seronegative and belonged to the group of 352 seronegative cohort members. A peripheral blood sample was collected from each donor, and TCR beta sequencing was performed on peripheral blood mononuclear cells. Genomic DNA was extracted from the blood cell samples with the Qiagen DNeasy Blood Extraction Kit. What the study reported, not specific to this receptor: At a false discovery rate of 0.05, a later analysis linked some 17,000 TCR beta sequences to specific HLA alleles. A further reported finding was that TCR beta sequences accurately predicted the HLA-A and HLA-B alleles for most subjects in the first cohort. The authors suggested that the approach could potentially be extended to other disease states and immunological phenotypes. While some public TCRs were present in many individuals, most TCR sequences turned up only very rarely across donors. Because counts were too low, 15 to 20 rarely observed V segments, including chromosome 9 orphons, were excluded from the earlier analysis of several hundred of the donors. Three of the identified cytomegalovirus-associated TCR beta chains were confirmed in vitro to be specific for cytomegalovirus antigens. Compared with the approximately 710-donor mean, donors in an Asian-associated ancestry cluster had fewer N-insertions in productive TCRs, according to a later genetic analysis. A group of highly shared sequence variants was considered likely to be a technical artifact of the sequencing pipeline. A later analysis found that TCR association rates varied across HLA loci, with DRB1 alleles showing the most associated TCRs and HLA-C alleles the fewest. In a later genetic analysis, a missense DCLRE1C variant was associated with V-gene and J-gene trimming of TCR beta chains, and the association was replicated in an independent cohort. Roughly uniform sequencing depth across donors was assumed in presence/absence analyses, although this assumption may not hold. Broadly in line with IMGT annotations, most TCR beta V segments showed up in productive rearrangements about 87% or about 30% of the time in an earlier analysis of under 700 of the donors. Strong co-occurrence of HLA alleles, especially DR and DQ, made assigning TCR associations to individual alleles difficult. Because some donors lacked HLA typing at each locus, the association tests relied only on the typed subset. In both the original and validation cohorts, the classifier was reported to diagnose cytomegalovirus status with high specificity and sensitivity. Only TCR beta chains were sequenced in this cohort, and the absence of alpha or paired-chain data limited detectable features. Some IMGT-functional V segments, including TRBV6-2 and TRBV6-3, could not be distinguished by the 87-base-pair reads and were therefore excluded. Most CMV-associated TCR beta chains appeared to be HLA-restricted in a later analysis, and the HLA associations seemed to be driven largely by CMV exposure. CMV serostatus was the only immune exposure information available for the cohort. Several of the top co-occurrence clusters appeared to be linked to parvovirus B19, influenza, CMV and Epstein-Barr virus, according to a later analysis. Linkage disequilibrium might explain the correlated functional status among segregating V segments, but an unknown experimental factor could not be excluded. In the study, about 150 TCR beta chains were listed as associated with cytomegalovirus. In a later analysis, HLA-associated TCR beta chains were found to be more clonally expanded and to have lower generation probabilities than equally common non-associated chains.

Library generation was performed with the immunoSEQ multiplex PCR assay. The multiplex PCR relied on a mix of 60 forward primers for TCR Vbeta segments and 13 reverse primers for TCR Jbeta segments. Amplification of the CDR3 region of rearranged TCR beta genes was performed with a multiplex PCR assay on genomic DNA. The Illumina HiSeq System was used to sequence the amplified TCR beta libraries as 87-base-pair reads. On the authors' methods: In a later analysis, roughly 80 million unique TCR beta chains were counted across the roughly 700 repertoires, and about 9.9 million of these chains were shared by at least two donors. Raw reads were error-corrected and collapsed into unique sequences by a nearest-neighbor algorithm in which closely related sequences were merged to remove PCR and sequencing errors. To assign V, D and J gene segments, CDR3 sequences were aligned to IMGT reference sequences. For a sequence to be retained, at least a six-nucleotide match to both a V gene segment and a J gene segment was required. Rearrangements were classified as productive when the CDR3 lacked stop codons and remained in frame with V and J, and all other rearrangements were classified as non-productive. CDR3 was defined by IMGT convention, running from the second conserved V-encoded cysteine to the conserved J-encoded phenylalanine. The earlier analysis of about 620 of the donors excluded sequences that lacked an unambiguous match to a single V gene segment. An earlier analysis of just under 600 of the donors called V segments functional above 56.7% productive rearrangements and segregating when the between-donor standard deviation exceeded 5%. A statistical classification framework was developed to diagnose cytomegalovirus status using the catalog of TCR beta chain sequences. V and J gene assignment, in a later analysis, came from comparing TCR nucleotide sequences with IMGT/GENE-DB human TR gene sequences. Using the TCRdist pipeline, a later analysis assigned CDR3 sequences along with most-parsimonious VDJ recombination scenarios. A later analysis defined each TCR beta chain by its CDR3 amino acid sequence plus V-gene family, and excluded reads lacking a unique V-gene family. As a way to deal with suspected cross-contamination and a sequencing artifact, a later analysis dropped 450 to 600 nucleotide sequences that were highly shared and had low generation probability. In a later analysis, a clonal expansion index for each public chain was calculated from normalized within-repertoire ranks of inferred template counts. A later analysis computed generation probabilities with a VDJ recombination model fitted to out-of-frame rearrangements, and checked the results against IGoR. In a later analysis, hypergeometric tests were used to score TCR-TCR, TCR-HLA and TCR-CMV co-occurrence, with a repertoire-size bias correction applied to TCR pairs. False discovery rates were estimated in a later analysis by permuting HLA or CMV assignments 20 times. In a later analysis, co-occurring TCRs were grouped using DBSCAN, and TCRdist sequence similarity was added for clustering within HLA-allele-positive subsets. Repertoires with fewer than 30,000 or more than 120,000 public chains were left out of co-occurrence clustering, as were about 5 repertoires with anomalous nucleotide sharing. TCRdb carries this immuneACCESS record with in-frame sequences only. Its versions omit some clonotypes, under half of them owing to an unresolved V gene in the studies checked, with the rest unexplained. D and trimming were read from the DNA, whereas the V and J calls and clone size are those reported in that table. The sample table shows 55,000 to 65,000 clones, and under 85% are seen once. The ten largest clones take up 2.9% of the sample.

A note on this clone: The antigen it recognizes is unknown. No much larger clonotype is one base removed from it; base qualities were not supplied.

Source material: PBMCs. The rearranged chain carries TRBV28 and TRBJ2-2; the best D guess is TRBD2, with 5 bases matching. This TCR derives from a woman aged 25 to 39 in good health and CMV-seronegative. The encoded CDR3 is CASTLERARGGELFF. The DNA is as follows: TGTGCCAGCACCTTGGAGAGGGCGCGAGGCGGGGAGCTGTTTTTT.